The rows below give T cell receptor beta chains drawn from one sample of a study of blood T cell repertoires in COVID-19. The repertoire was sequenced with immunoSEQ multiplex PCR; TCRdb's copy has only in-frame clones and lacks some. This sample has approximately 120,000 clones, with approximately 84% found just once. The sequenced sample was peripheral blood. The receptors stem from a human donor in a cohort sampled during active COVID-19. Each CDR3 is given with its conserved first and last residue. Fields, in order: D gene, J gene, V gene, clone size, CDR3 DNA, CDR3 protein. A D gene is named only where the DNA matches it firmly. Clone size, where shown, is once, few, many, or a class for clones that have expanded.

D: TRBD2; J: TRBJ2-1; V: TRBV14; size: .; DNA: TGTGCCAGCAGCCTATTTACGGGGGGGCCTGTAGTCAATGAGCAGTTCTTC; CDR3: CASSLFTGGPVVNEQFF
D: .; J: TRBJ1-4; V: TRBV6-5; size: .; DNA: TGTGCCAGCAGCCGGACACGAGATCCCGCCGAAAAACTGTTTTTT; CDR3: CASSRTRDPAEKLFF
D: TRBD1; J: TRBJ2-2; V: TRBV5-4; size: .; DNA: TGTGCCTTCTTCCGCATAGGACAGGGGGCTGGGGAGCTGTTTTTT; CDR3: CAFFRIGQGAGELFF
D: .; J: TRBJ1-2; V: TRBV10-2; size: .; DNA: TGCGCCAGCAGTGAGACTTCAGGGGCCTATGGCTACACCTTC; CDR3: CASSETSGAYGYTF
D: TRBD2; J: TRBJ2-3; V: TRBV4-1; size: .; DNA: TGCGCCAGCAGCCAGCTAGCGGGGGGTAACACAGATACGCAGTATTTT; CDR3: CASSQLAGGNTDTQYF
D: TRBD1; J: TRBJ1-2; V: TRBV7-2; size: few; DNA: TGTGCCAGCAGCCCACGGACAGGGGATGTCTATGGCTACACCTTC; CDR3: CASSPRTGDVYGYTF
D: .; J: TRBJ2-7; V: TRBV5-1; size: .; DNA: TGCGCCAGCAGCTTGGAAGAGGGGAGGACCTACGAGCAGTACTTC; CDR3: CASSLEEGRTYEQYF
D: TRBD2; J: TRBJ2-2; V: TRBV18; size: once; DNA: TGTGCCAGCTCACCGACTAGCGGGGGCCCGAACACCGGGGAGCTGTTTTTT; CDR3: CASSPTSGGPNTGELFF
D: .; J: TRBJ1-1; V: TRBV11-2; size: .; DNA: TGTGCCAGCAGCTATTTAGGGACAAGCTTCGGTTTGAACACTGAAGCTTTCTTT; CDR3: CASSYLGTSFGLNTEAFF
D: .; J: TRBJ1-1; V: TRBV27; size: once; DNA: TGTGCCAGCAACCGCGGGACTGAAGCTTTCTTT; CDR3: CASNRGTEAFF
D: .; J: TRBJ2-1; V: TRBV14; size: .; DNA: TGTGCCAGCAGCCAAGATATGGGGGCCGATAATGAGCAGTTCTTC; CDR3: CASSQDMGADNEQFF
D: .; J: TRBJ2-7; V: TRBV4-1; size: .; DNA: TGCGCCAGCAGCCAAGCAGTCGGGATCTCCTACGAGCAGTACTTC; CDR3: CASSQAVGISYEQYF
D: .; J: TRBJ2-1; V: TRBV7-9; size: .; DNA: TGTGCCAGCAGCGACGGGGGTCATGAGCAGTTCTTC; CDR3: CASSDGGHEQFF
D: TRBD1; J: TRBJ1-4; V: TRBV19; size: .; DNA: TGTGCCAGTAGTCCCCCAGACAGGGCAACTAATGAAAAACTGTTTTTT; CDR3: CASSPPDRATNEKLFF
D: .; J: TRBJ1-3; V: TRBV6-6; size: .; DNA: TGTGCCAGCAGCTTGACAGTAGCTGGAAACACCATATATTTT; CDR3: CASSLTVAGNTIYF
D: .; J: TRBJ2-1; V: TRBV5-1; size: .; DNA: TGCGCCAGCAGCACCCCGGGTTCCTTCTACAATGAGCAGTTCTTC; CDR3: CASSTPGSFYNEQFF
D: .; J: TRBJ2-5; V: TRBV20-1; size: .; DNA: TGCAGTGCCTATCGAGAGACCCAGTACTTC; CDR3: CSAYRETQYF
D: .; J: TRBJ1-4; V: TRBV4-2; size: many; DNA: TGTGCCAGCAGCCAGAATAGATATAATGAAAAACTGTTTTTT; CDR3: CASSQNRYNEKLFF
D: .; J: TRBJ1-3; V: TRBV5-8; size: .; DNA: TGTGCCAGCAGCTCCCAACAGGGATGGGGAAACACCATATATTTT; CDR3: CASSSQQGWGNTIYF
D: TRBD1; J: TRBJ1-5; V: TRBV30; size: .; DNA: TGTGCCTGGAGTGGGAGAGGGGGCGCTTCTAGCAATCAGCCCCAGCATTTT; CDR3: CAWSGRGGASSNQPQHF
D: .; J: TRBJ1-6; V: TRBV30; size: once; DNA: TGTGCCTGGGCCGCCCGGGGTTTTAATTCACCCCTCCACTTT; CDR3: CAWAARGFNSPLHF
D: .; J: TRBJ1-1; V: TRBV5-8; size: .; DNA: TGTGCCAGCAGCTTTGGGGCCAACCCTGAGGAAGCTTTCTTT; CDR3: CASSFGANPEEAFF
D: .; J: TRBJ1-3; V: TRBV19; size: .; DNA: TGTGCCAGTAGGGACAGTTTCTCTTCTGGAAACACCATATATTTT; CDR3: CASRDSFSSGNTIYF
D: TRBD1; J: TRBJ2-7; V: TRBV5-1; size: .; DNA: TGCGCCAGCACCGGACAGGGGCTCGAGCAGTACTTC; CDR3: CASTGQGLEQYF
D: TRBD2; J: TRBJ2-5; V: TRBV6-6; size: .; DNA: TGTGCCAGCAGTTACGAGCGGGGGGGCCAAGAGACCCAGTACTTC; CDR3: CASSYERGGQETQYF
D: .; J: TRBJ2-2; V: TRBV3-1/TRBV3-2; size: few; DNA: TGTGCCAGCAGCCAAGGAGCAGGGACCGGGGAGCTGTTTTTT; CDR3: CASSQGAGTGELFF
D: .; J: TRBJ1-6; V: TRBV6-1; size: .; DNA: TGTGCCAGCAGTGAAGCCGGGGGTTATAAGGGTTCACCCCTCCACTTT; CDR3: CASSEAGGYKGSPLHF
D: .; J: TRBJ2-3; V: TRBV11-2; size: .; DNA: TGTGCCAGCAGCTTAGTCCAGGGCCGCGCGCAACGCACAGATACGCAGTATTTT; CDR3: CASSLVQGRAQRTDTQYF
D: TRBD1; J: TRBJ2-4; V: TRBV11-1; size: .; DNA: TGTGCCAGCAGCTTATTGGGACAGGCTGATTGGAACATTCAGTACTTC; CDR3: CASSLLGQADWNIQYF
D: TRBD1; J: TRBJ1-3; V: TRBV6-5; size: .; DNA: TGTGCCAGCAGCCACCGGGACAGTCGAACCATATATTTT; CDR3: CASSHRDSRTIYF
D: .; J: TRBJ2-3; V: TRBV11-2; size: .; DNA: TGTGCCAGCAACGATCTCGCGGATACGCAGTATTTT; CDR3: CASNDLADTQYF
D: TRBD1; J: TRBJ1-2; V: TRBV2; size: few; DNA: TGTGCCAGCAGTATGGACAGGGGGCTAGGCTACACCTTC; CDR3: CASSMDRGLGYTF
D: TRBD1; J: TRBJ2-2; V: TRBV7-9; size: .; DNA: TGTGCCAGCAGCTTAAAAGGCAGGGGGTTGAGGACCGGGGAGCTGTTTTTT; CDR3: CASSLKGRGLRTGELFF